This record covers a single T cell receptor (beta chain). What it binds is unknown. The sample belongs to a study of cytomegalovirus exposure and HLA in healthy donors. Study information: Roughly 80 million unique TCRs from HLA-typed donors made up an early data release. Study findings and constraints: A prior analysis recorded that most TCR beta V segments were productive about 87% or about 30% of the time. In a later analysis, V- and J-gene trimming of beta chains associated with a DCLRE1C missense variant, replicated independently. Later work found most CMV-associated TCR beta chains apparently HLA-restricted.

With V trimmed by 5 bases and J by 0 bases, 15 bases remained unmatched. CDR1 is MDHEN and CDR2 is SYDVKM in the germline V gene. The CDR3 is made up of 20 amino acids. The PCR contained 60 Vbeta and 13 Jbeta primers. Clones were sequenced by immunoSEQ multiplex PCR, and TCRdb holds only the in-frame ones, with some missing. The sample lists 150,000 to 200,000 clones, about two thirds occurring once. This TCR derives from a woman under 40 in good health and CMV-seronegative. The V gene is TRBV28, the J gene TRBJ2-7, with 14 nucleotides matching TRBD2. The sample comprised PBMCs. CDR3 bases: TGTGCCAGCAGTCGAGGAACTTGGACTAGCGGGGGGCTAAACTCCTACGAGCAGTACTTC. Its protein is CASSRGTWTSGGLNSYEQYF. The full variable domain, with the rest looked up from reference TRBV28 and TRBJ2-7, is DVKVTQSSRYLVKRTGEKVFLECVQDMDHENMFWYRQDPGLGLRLIYFSYDVKMKEKGDIPEGYSVSREKKERFSLILESASTNQTSMYLCASSRGTWTSGGLNSYEQYFGPGTRLTVT.